This T cell receptor beta chain was profiled in a study of T cell responses to AZD1222 COVID-19 vaccine. Study-level findings and limits: Clonal diversity was possibly underestimated; the donors were predominantly white British and more often female.

The CDR3 loop spans 11 amino acids. Looked up from germline, CDR1 is LNHDA and CDR2 is SQIVND (reference sequence). The repertoire was sequenced with immunoSEQ multiplex PCR; TCRdb's copy has only in-frame clones and lacks some. The sample lists about 110,000 clones; around 87% were seen once. Remarks on this clone: Its antigen is currently unknown. Mismatch with germline at one junction end may stem from a read error.

Sequencing used peripheral blood, obtained 28 days after the second AZD1222 dose. The receptor comes from an adult who received the AZD1222 COVID-19 vaccine. This chain links TRBV19 with TRBJ1-2; D unresolved. The CDR3 loop reads CAISNYYGYTF. The CDR3 DNA reads as TGTGCCATTAGTAACTACTATGGCTACACCTTC.